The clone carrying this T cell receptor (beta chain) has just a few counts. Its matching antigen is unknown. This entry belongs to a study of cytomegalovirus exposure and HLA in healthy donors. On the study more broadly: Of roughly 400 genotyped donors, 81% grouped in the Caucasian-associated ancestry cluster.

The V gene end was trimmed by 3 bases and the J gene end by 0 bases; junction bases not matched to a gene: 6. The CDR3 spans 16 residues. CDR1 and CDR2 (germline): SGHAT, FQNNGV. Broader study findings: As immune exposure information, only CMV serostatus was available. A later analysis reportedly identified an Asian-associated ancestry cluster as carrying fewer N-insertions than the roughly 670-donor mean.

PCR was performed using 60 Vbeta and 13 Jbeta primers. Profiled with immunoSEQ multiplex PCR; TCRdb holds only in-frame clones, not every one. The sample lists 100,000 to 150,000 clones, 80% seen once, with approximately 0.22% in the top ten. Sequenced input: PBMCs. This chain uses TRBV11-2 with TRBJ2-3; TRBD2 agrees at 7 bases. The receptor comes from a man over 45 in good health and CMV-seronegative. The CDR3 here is CASSLSWGGSTDTQYF. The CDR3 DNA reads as TGTGCCAGCAGCTTGAGCTGGGGGGGTAGCACAGATACGCAGTATTTT. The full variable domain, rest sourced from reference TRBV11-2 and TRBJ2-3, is EAGVAQSPRYKIIEKRQSVAFWCNPISGHATLYWYQQILGQGPKLLIQFQNNGVVDDSQLPKDRFSAERLKGVDSTLKIQPAKLEDSAVYLCASSLSWGGSTDTQYFGPGTRLTVL.